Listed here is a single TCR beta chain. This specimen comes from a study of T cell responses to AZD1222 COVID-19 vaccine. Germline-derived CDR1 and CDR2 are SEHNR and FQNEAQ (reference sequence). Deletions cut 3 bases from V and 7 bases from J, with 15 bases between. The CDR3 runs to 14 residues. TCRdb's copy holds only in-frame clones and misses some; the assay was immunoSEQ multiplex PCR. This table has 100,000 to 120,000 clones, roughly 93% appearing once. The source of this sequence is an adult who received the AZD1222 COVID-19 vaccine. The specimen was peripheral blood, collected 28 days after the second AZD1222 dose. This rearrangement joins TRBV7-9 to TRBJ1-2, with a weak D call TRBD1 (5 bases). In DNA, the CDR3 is TGTGCCAGCAGCTTGGGTTGGAGGGGCGGTGGCTACACCTTC. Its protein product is CASSLGWRGGGYTF.